This TCR beta chain emerged from a study of T cell repertoires in cytomegalovirus infection. Study at large: Peptides in the study included HLA-C-restricted and HLA-B-restricted CMV epitopes. Shared public TCR beta signatures pointed to both CMV infection and a matching HLA type.

CDR1 and CDR2 from the germline V gene are SGHDT and YYEEEE. CDR3 length equals 17 residues. V shed 0 bases, J shed 1 base, and the junction held 5 bases outside the gene matches. Study-level findings and limits: Carriage of CMV together with the relevant HLA was identifiable through cumulative public TCR beta family frequency.

A note on this clonotype: No antigen is known for it.

A single record per CDR3 protein comes from TCRdb applying MiXCR to the reads. This sample has about 830,000 distinct CDR3 sequences, with around a third found just once. The sample was cultured CD8+ T cells from PBMCs, taken from culture after CMV antigen stimulation. The TCR sequence derives from a human donor in good health (CMV status not recorded). Some clones in this sample may be carry-over from other donors' samples. This sequence joins TRBV5-6 and TRBJ2-3, with 10 bases lining up with TRBD2. CDR3 region: CASSLAPLAGGTDTQYF. The CDR3 DNA is TGTGCCAGCAGCTTGGCCCCGCTAGCGGGGGGCACAGATACGCAGTATTTT.